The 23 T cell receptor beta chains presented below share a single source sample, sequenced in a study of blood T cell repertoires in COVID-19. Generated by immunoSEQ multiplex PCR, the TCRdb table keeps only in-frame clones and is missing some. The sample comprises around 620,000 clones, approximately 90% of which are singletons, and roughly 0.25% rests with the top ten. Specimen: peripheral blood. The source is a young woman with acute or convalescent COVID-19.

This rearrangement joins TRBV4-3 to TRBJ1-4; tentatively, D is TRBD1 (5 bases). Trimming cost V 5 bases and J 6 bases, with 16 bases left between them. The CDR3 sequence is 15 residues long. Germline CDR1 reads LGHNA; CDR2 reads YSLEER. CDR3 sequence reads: CASSSSGGMDEKLFF. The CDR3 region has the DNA TGCGCCAGCAGCTCGTCGGGGGGGATGGATGAAAAACTGTTTTTT.

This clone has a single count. CDR3 region: CATSDPRGPYTGELFF. CDR3 in DNA: TGTGCCACCAGTGATCCCAGGGGGCCGTACACCGGGGAGCTGTTTTTT. The gene calls are TRBV24-1 and TRBJ2-2, with TRBD1 matching over 8 bases. Germline-derived CDR1 and CDR2 are KGHDR and SFDVKD. CDR3 length: 16 amino acids. Trimming took 3 bases from V and 3 from J; bases not matched to a gene: 5.

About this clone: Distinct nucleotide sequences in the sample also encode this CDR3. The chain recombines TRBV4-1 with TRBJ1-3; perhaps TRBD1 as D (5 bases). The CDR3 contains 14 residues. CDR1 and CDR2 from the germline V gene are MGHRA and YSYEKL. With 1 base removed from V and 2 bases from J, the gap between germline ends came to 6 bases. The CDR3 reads CASSQAGAGNTIYF. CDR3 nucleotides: TGCGCCAGCAGCCAAGCGGGGGCTGGAAACACCATATATTTT.

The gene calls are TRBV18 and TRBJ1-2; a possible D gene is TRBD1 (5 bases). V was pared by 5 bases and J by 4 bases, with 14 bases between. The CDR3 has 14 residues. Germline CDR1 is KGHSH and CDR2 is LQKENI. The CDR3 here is CASSAGSGGYGYTF. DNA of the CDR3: TGTGCCAGCTCAGCAGGTTCGGGGGGCTATGGCTACACCTTC. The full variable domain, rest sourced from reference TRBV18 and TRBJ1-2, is NAGVMQNPRHLVRRRGQEARLRCSPMKGHSHVYWYRQLPEEGLKFMVYLQKENIIDESGMPKERFSAEFPKEGPSILRIQQVVRGDSAAYFCASSAGSGGYGYTFGSGTRLTVV.

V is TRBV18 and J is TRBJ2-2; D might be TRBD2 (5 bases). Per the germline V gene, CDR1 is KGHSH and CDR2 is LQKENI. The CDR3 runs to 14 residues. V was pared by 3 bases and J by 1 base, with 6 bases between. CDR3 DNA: TGTGCCAGCTCACCTGAGGGGAACACCGGGGAGCTGTTTTTT. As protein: CASSPEGNTGELFF.

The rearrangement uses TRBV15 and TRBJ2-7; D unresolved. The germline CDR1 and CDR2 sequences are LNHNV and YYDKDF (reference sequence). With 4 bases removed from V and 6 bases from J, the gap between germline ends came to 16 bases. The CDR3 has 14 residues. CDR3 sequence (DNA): TGTGCCACCAGCAACTTTCCAGGTGGGTGCGAGCAGTACTTC. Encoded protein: CATSNFPGGCEQYF.

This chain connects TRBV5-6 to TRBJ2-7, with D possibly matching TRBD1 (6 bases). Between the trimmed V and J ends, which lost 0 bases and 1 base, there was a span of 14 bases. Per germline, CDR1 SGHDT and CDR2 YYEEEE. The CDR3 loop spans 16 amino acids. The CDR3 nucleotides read TGTGCCAGCAGCTTGGCCGGGCAGGGGATTTCCTACGAGCAGTACTTC. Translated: CASSLAGQGISYEQYF.

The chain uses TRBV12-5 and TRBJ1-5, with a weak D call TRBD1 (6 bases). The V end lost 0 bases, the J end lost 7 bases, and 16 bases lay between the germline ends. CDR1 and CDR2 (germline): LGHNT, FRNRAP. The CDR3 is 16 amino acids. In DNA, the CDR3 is TGTGCTAGTGGTTTGGTAAATGGGGGCAATAGGCAGCCCCAGCATTTT. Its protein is CASGLVNGGNRQPQHF.

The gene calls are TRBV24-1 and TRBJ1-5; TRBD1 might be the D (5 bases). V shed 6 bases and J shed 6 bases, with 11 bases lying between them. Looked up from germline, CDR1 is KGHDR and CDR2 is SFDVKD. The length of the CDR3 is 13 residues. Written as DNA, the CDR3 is TGTGCCACCAGTTCCAGGGAGGGTCAGCCCCAGCATTTT. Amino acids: CATSSREGQPQHF.

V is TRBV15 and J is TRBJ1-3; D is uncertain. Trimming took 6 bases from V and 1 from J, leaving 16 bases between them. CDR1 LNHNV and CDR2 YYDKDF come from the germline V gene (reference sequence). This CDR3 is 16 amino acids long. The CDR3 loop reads CATSPGGRHSGNTIYF. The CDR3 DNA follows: TGTGCCACCAGTCCAGGCGGGCGGCATTCTGGAAACACCATATATTTT.

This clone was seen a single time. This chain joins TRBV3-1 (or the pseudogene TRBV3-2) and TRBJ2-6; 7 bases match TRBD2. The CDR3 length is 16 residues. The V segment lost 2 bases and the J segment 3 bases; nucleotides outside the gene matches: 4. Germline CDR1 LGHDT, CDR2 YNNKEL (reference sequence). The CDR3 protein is CASSQTPGGGANVLTF. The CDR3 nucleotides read TGTGCCAGCAGCCAAACCCCGGGAGGTGGGGCCAACGTCCTGACTTTC.

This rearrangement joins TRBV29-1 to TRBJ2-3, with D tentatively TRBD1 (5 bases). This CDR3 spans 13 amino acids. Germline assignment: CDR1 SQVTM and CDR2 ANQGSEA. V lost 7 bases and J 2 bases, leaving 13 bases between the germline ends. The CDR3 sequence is CSERQILTDTQYF. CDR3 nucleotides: TGCAGCGAAAGACAGATACTCACAGATACGCAGTATTTT.

The CDR3 protein is CASSLSGTGIEQYF. The CDR3 coding sequence is TGCGCCAGCAGCCTTTCCGGGACAGGGATCGAGCAGTACTTC. The chain recombines TRBV4-1 with TRBJ2-7; 9 bases are a match to TRBD1. Germline lookup yields CDR1 MGHRA and CDR2 YSYEKL. The CDR3 spans 14 residues. V lost 4 bases to trimming and J lost 6 bases; unmatched junction nucleotides: 7.

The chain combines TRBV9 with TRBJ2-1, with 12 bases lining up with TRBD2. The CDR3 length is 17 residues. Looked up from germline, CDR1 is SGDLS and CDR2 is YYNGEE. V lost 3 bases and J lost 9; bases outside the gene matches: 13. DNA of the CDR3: TGTGCCAGCAGCGCACAACCCGCTAGCGGGGGGGCAAGTGAGCAGTTCTTC. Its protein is CASSAQPASGGASEQFF.

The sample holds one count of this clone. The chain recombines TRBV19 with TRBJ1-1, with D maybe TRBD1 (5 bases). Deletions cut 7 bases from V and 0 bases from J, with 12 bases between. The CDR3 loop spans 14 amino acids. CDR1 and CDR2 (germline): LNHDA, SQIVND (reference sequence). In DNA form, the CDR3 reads TGTGCCAGTAACCCGACAGCTATGAACACTGAAGCTTTCTTT. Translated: CASNPTAMNTEAFF.

Written as DNA, the CDR3 is TGCGCCAGCAGCTCGGCAGGGGGCGTCGGCTACACCTTC. Translation: CASSSAGGVGYTF. The chain uses TRBV5-1 and TRBJ1-2; 8 nucleotides match TRBD1. J lost 8 bases, V lost 3 bases, and 6 bases had no gene match. This CDR3 contains 13 residues. CDR1 is SGHRS, CDR2 YFSETQ, per germline.

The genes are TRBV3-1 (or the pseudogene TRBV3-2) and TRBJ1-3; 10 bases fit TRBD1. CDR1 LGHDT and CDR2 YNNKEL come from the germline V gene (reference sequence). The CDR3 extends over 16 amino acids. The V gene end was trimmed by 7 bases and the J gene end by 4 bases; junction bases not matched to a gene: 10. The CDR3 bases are TGTGCCAGCAAGGGAATTGGGACAGGGGTGGGAAACACCATATATTTT. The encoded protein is CASKGIGTGVGNTIYF.

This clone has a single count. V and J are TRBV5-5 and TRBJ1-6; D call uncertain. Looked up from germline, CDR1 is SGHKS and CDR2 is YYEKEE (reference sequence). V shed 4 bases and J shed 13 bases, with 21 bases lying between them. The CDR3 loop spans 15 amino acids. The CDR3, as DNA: TGTGCCAGCAGCCCTGGAGTAAGGTTGGAACGGCCCCTCCACTTT. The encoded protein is CASSPGVRLERPLHF. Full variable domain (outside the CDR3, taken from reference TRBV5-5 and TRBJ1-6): DAGVTQSPTHLIKTRGQQVTLRCSPISGHKSVSWYQQVLGQGPQFIFQYYEKEERGRGNFPDRFSARQFPNYSSELNVNALLLGDSALYLCASSPGVRLERPLHFGNGTRLTVT.

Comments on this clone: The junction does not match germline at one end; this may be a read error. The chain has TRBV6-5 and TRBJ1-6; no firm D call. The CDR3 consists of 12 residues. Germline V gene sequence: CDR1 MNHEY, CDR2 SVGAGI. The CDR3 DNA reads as TGTGCCAGCAATTACCCAACTCCACCCCTCCACTTT. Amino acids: CASNYPTPPLHF.

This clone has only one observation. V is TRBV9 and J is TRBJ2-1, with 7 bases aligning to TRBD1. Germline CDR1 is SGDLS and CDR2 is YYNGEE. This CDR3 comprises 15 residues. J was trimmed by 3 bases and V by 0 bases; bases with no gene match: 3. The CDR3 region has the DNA TGTGCCAGCAGCGTAGGGCAGGGGGTCTACAATGAGCAGTTCTTC. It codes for CASSVGQGVYNEQFF.

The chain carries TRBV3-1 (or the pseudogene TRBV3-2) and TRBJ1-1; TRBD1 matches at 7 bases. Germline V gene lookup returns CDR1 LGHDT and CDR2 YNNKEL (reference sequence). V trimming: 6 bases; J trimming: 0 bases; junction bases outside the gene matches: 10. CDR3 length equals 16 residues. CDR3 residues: CASRESGGPMNTEAFF. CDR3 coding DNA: TGTGCCAGCAGGGAGTCAGGGGGACCCATGAACACTGAAGCTTTCTTT.

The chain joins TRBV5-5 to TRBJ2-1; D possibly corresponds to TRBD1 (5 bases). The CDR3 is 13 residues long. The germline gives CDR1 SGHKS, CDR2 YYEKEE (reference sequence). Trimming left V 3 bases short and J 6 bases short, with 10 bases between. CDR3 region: CASSWGASNEQFF. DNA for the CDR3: TGTGCCAGCAGCTGGGGCGCTTCCAATGAGCAGTTCTTC. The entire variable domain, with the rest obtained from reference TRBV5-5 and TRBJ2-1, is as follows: DAGVTQSPTHLIKTRGQQVTLRCSPISGHKSVSWYQQVLGQGPQFIFQYYEKEERGRGNFPDRFSARQFPNYSSELNVNALLLGDSALYLCASSWGASNEQFFGPGTRLTVL.

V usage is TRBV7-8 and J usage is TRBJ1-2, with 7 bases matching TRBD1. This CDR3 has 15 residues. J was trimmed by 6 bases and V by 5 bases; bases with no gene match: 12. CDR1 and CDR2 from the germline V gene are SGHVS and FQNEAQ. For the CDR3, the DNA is TGTGCCAGCAGCCCCACAGGGGTACCTTTCGATGGCTACACCTTC. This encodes CASSPTGVPFDGYTF.